This T cell receptor beta chain was captured in a study of blood T cell repertoires in COVID-19. At the level of the study: Specimens from acute and convalescent COVID-19 originated in the United States, Italy and Spain.

V shed 8 bases, J shed 6 bases, and the junction held 8 bases outside the gene matches. Per germline, CDR1 MNHEY and CDR2 SMNVEV (reference sequence). CDR3 length equals 13 residues. In the authors' methods: How many nucleated cells were present was estimated from reference gene primer amplification. The table came from immunoSEQ multiplex PCR; TCRdb's copy has only in-frame clones and leaves some out. Clonal size and the V and J genes are those of that table, whereas D and trimming came from the DNA. In the table there are 100,000 to 150,000 clones, roughly 89% of which are singletons. The chain combines TRBV27 with TRBJ2-7; 9 bases map to TRBD1. The sample was peripheral blood. This receptor was taken from a man aged 50 to 60 with active or convalescent COVID-19. CDR3 nucleotides: TGTGCCAGCGGTCGGGACAGGGTGTCCGAGCAGTACTTC. Amino acid sequence: CASGRDRVSEQYF.